Listed here are 15 T cell receptor beta chains from one sample, sequenced in a study of control samples from healthy donors and cancer patients. Only in-frame clones appear in the TCRdb table, and some are missing; sequencing was by immunoSEQ multiplex PCR. Among roughly 98,000 clones listed, just over 90% were seen once. Sequencing input: blood. Receptors were obtained from a man younger than 35 in good health.

For the CDR3, the DNA is TGTGCCAGCCTGGGGACTAGCGGGACTAGTCGGGACACCGGGGAGCTGTTTTTT. As protein: CASLGTSGTSRDTGELFF. This chain uses TRBV2 with TRBJ2-2; 13 bases are a match to TRBD2. Germline V gives CDR1 SNHLY, CDR2 FYNNEI. The CDR3 totals 18 residues. With V trimmed by 8 bases and J by 3 bases, 12 bases remained unmatched. Full variable domain (remainder filled in from reference TRBV2 and TRBJ2-2): EPEVTQTPSHQVTQMGQEVILRCVPISNHLYFYWYRQILGQKVEFLVSFYNNEISEKSEIFDDQFSVERPDGSNFTLKIRSTKLEDSAMYFCASLGTSGTSRDTGELFFGEGSRLTVL.

There are a few counts of this clone. The chain employs TRBV29-1 and TRBJ2-1, with 9 positions matching TRBD1. V was clipped by 6 bases and J by 9 bases; unmatched bases: 12. The CDR3 consists of 14 residues. Germline CDR1 is SQVTM and CDR2 is ANQGSEA. The CDR3 DNA reads as TGCAGCGTGCAGGTCCCGGGACAGGGTGGTGAGCAGTTCTTC. This encodes CSVQVPGQGGEQFF.

V and J are TRBV3-1 (or the pseudogene TRBV3-2) and TRBJ2-5, with D hard to call. V lost 4 bases and J lost 9, with 21 bases in between. This CDR3 region has 15 residues. Germline V CDR1 and CDR2: LGHDT, YNNKEL (reference sequence). CDR3 sequence: CASSPPPRFFGAQYF. CDR3 in DNA: TGTGCCAGCAGCCCCCCCCCTCGATTTTTTGGGGCCCAGTACTTC.

Only a few counts were recorded for this clone. This rearrangement joins TRBV6-1 to TRBJ1-4; TRBD1 aligns across 8 bases. Germline trimming cut 3 bases from V and 5 bases from J; bases unmatched to any gene: 8. Germline V gene data show CDR1 as MNHNS and CDR2 as SASEGT. The CDR3 has 16 amino acids. As DNA, the CDR3 is TGTGCCAGCAGTGATTTACAGGGGGGCGGGAATGAAAAACTGTTTTTT. The encoded protein is CASSDLQGGGNEKLFF.

This rearrangement joins TRBV29-1 to TRBJ2-5; tentative D call: TRBD1 (5 bases). The CDR3 loop spans 11 amino acids. Germline V gene data show CDR1 as SQVTM and CDR2 as ANQGSEA. V shed 7 bases and J shed 2 bases, with 8 bases lying between them. The CDR3 bases are TGCAGCGGCAGGGATCAAGAGACCCAGTACTTC. Translated: CSGRDQETQYF.

This chain connects TRBV2 to TRBJ1-5; D possibly corresponds to TRBD1 (5 bases). Germline V gives CDR1 SNHLY, CDR2 FYNNEI. This CDR3 is built from 14 residues. V lost 5 bases, J lost 2 bases, and 10 bases lay in between. As DNA, the CDR3 is TGTGCCAGCAGTTCCATGACAGGCAATCAGCCCCAGCATTTT. Encoded protein: CASSSMTGNQPQHF.

This clone came up a few times. V and J are TRBV5-1 and TRBJ1-2; D unresolved. Germline CDR1 and CDR2: SGHRS and YFSETQ. V lost 0 bases, J lost 8 bases, and 14 bases lay in between. This CDR3 is built from 14 residues. In DNA form, the CDR3 reads TGCGCCAGCAGCTTGGGCGGACCGTTAGAGGGCTACACCTTC. Its protein product is CASSLGGPLEGYTF.

The chain couples TRBV27 to TRBJ1-2, with TRBD1 matching over 12 bases. Trimming took 4 bases from V and 2 from J; bases not matched to a gene: 5. The CDR3 extends over 16 amino acids. Germline CDR1 is MNHEY and CDR2 is SMNVEV (reference sequence). The CDR3 spells CASSSGQGAYNYGYTF. CDR3 DNA sequence: TGTGCCAGCAGTTCGGGACAGGGGGCATACAACTATGGCTACACCTTC.

CDR3 coding DNA: TGTGCCTCCCCGGTGTCTTCCCGCCAGGACGAGCAGTACTTC. This translates into CASPVSSRQDEQYF. The chain employs TRBV2 and TRBJ2-7; D ambiguous. The length of the CDR3 is 14 residues. The V gene lost 11 bases and the J gene lost 5 bases, with 22 bases spanning the gap. Per the germline V gene, CDR1 is SNHLY and CDR2 is FYNNEI.

The gene calls are TRBV7-9 and TRBJ1-2; possibly TRBD1 for D (5 bases). Germline V gene data show CDR1 as SEHNR and CDR2 as FQNEAQ (reference sequence). Trimming took 1 base from V and 7 from J, leaving 7 bases between them. The CDR3 runs 12 residues. The CDR3 loop reads CASSLEGVGYTF. In nucleotides, the CDR3 is TGTGCCAGCAGCTTAGAAGGGGTTGGCTACACCTTC.

The chain uses TRBV6-4 and TRBJ1-1; D uncertain. This CDR3 spans 14 amino acids. Germline V gives CDR1 MRHNA, CDR2 SNTAGT. V was shortened by 0 bases and J by 1 base, with 6 bases between the two germline ends. The CDR3 coding sequence is TGTGCCAGCAGTGACTCCCCAGGGAACACTGAAGCTTTCTTT. This codes for CASSDSPGNTEAFF.

The chain links TRBV11-2 to TRBJ2-5, with D possibly matching TRBD1 (6 bases). The CDR3 has 15 residues. V was cut by 3 bases and J by 5 bases, with 16 bases left in between. CDR1 and CDR2 (germline): SGHAT, FQNNGV. CDR3 in amino acids: CASSFGARGPETQYF. The CDR3 DNA sequence: TGTGCCAGCAGCTTTGGGGCCAGGGGACCGGAGACCCAGTACTTC. Full variable domain (rest looked up from reference TRBV11-2 and TRBJ2-5): EAGVAQSPRYKIIEKRQSVAFWCNPISGHATLYWYQQILGQGPKLLIQFQNNGVVDDSQLPKDRFSAERLKGVDSTLKIQPAKLEDSAVYLCASSFGARGPETQYFGPGTRLLVL.

V is TRBV7-9 and J is TRBJ2-1; 9 bases match TRBD2. The CDR3 is 15 residues long. The V segment lost 3 bases and the J segment 5 bases; nucleotides outside the gene matches: 5. Germline V gene data show CDR1 as SEHNR and CDR2 as FQNEAQ (reference sequence). CDR3 residues: CASSFSGSKDNEQFF. The DNA for the CDR3 is TGTGCCAGCAGCTTTAGCGGGAGCAAGGACAATGAGCAGTTCTTC. Variable domain in full (rest from reference TRBV7-9 and TRBJ2-1): DTGVSQNPRHKITKRGQNVTFRCDPISEHNRLYWYRQTLGQGPEFLTYFQNEAQLEKSRLLSDRFSAERPKGSFSTLEIQRTEQGDSAMYLCASSFSGSKDNEQFFGPGTRLTVL.

CDR3 sequence reads: CASSYQGANSPLHF. CDR3 in DNA: TGTGCCAGCAGTTATCAGGGGGCGAATTCACCCCTCCACTTT. The V and J genes are TRBV6-5 and TRBJ1-6, with TRBD1 matching 8 bases. Germline V gives CDR1 MNHEY, CDR2 SVGAGI. Unmatched junction bases numbered 2, after V lost 3 bases and J lost 7 bases. This CDR3 contains 14 residues.

A single count supports this clone. The chain has TRBV6-5 and TRBJ2-7; D ambiguous. The V gene lost 8 bases and the J gene lost 0 bases, with 14 bases spanning the gap. CDR3 length equals 14 residues. Looked up from germline, CDR1 is MNHEY and CDR2 is SVGAGI. The CDR3 nucleotides are TGTGCCAGCCACACCTCACTGAGCTCCTACGAGCAGTACTTC. Encoded protein: CASHTSLSSYEQYF.